These 9 T cell receptor beta chains originate from one sample sequenced in a study of cytomegalovirus exposure and HLA in healthy donors. It was with 60 Vbeta and 13 Jbeta primers that the PCR ran. Clones were read by immunoSEQ multiplex PCR, and TCRdb kept only the in-frame ones, dropping some. The top ten clones hold roughly 15% of a sample with approximately 100,000 clones, around 72% of them seen once. Sequenced: PBMCs. Receptors were obtained from a male donor in good health and CMV-seropositive.

This chain uses TRBV19 with TRBJ2-7; D perhaps matches TRBD2 (5 bases). Germline V CDR1 and CDR2: LNHDA, SQIVND (reference sequence). Trimming shortened V by 4 bases and J by 4 bases, and 17 bases separated the two germline ends. The CDR3 is made up of 15 amino acids. Here the CDR3 reads CASSTPGGRGYEQYF. CDR3 sequence (DNA): TGTGCCAGTAGTACCCCCGGCGGTCGGGGTTACGAGCAGTACTTC.

This clone was detected once. J is TRBJ2-5 and V is TRBV7-6, with TRBD1 identical over 7 bases. The trim removed 2 bases at V and 5 bases at J, leaving 8 bases unmatched. Germline CDR1 and CDR2: SGHVS and FNYEAQ. The CDR3 has 15 residues. This CDR3 reads CASSLFEGRGETQYF. The CDR3 DNA is TGTGCCAGCAGCTTATTTGAGGGCAGGGGGGAGACCCAGTACTTC.

This clone was observed a handful of times. The chain joins TRBV7-3 to TRBJ1-2; 11 bases align to TRBD1. The trim removed 3 bases at V and 4 bases at J, leaving 7 bases unmatched. The CDR3 length is 16 residues. The V gene's germline CDR1 is SGHTA and CDR2 FQGTGA. For the CDR3, the DNA is TGTGCCAGCAGCTTGGGGGGACAGGGGGGGGTCTATGGCTACACCTTC. It is translated as CASSLGGQGGVYGYTF.

The gene calls are TRBV11-2 and TRBJ1-1; D is ambiguous. This CDR3 has 14 amino acids. Germline V gives CDR1 SGHAT, CDR2 FQNNGV. V was trimmed by 0 bases and J by 6 bases, leaving 11 bases between them. The CDR3 protein is CASSLEGKAAEAFF. CDR3 nucleotides: TGTGCCAGCAGCTTAGAAGGCAAGGCGGCTGAAGCTTTCTTT.

This chain links TRBV4-2 with TRBJ1-1; no clear D. Germline loops: CDR1 LGHNA, CDR2 YNFKEQ. This CDR3 is built from 16 residues. CDR3 loop: CVFSSRRRHTNTEAFF. The CDR3 nucleotides read TGTGTTTTTTCAAGCAGAAGGCGGCATACGAACACTGAAGCTTTCTTT.

This clone was seen a few times. The J gene is TRBJ1-6, the V gene TRBV6-1; 10 bases fit TRBD1. The CDR3 spans 14 residues. The ends lost 3 bases at V and 7 bases at J; junction bases unmatched: 0. From germline, CDR1 is MNHNS and CDR2 SASEGT. The CDR3, as DNA: TGTGCCAGCAGTGAGGGACAGGGGAATTCACCCCTCCACTTT. Translation gives CASSEGQGNSPLHF.

V and J are TRBV30 and TRBJ1-5; D possibly corresponds to TRBD1 (5 bases). This CDR3 contains 13 residues. Germline loops: CDR1 GTSNPN, CDR2 SVGIG (reference sequence). With 2 bases removed from V and 5 bases from J, the gap between germline ends came to 10 bases. DNA for the CDR3: TGTGCCTGGAGTAAGGGGCGCGATCAGCCCCAGCATTTT. Translation: CAWSKGRDQPQHF.

This chain uses TRBV5-4 with TRBJ2-5; D not certain. The V end lost 4 bases, the J end lost 1 base, and 2 bases lay between the germline ends. The CDR3 has 11 residues. Germline CDR1 is SGHNT and CDR2 is YYREEE (reference sequence). CDR3 region: CASSRQETQYF. The CDR3 nucleotides read TGTGCCAGCAGCCGCCAAGAGACCCAGTACTTC.

The rearrangement links TRBV11-3 to TRBJ2-3; 7 nucleotides align to TRBD1. V lost 0 bases to trimming and J lost 11 bases; unmatched junction nucleotides: 17. The CDR3 loop spans 17 amino acids. Germline V gene lookup returns CDR1 SGHNT and CDR2 YENEEA. In DNA, the CDR3 is TGTGCCAGCAGCTTAGATAGATGGGACAGCCCGTCCCCGCAGCAGTATTTT. It encodes CASSLDRWDSPSPQQYF.